One sample yielded the 18 T cell receptor beta chains listed below, sequenced in a study of OX40 agonist ivuxolimab in advanced cancers. Clones were sequenced by immunoSEQ multiplex PCR, and TCRdb holds only the in-frame ones, with some missing. The profile shows 53,000 or so clones, about 77% of them singletons. The sequencing used CD4+ or CD8+ T cells sorted from blood, collected in a trial of the OX40 agonist ivuxolimab. The receptors stem from an adult with an advanced solid tumor such as melanoma, head and neck, liver or kidney cancer.

DNA for the CDR3: TGCGCCAGCAGCACCTTGACAGGGCCAGATACGCAGTATTTT. As protein: CASSTLTGPDTQYF. The chain links TRBV5-1 to TRBJ2-3; TRBD1 agrees at 7 bases. The ends lost 4 bases at V and 4 bases at J; junction bases unmatched: 6. This CDR3 is built from 14 residues. Germline-derived CDR1 and CDR2 are SGHRS and YFSETQ. Together with reference TRBV5-1 and TRBJ2-3, the CDR3 gives the full variable domain: KAGVTQTPRYLIKTRGQQVTLSCSPISGHRSVSWYQQTPGQGLQFLFEYFSETQRNKGNFPGRFSGRQFSNSRSEMNVSTLELGDSALYLCASSTLTGPDTQYFGPGTRLTVL.

The V and J genes are TRBV5-1 and TRBJ2-1, with D hard to call. There are 14 residues in the CDR3. V shed 0 bases and J shed 8 bases, with 12 bases lying between them. The germline gives CDR1 SGHRS, CDR2 YFSETQ. CDR3 nucleotide sequence: TGCGCCAGCAGCTTGGCCTTTATTCGTGATGAGCAGTTCTTC. This codes for CASSLAFIRDEQFF.

The V and J genes are TRBV28 and TRBJ1-2; D perhaps matches TRBD1 (5 bases). Germline lookup yields CDR1 MDHEN and CDR2 SYDVKM. Between the trimmed V and J ends, which lost 6 bases and 0 bases, there was a span of 23 bases. The CDR3 covers 18 residues. CDR3 in DNA: TGTGCCAGCAGCGGCATAGGGGACGGAAGGAGAGCTAACTATGGCTACACCTTC. This gives the protein CASSGIGDGRRANYGYTF.

The chain couples TRBV19 to TRBJ1-2; TRBD1 might be the D (5 bases). The CDR3 is 15 residues long. V lost 3 bases, J lost 1 base, and 12 bases lay in between. CDR1 LNHDA and CDR2 SQIVND come from the germline V gene (reference sequence). CDR3 nucleotides: TGTGCCAGTAGTATGAAGAGGGGAAATAACTATGGCTACACCTTC. It specifies CASSMKRGNNYGYTF.

This CDR3 reads CASSLFLAGEDEQFF. CDR3 bases: TGTGCCAGCAGCTTATTTCTAGCGGGAGAGGATGAGCAGTTCTTC. V usage is TRBV7-9 and J usage is TRBJ2-1, with 10 bases matching TRBD2. The germline V gene has CDR1 SEHNR and CDR2 FQNEAQ (reference sequence). This CDR3 region has 15 residues. V lost 2 bases, J lost 8 bases, and 6 bases stayed unmatched.

The chain links TRBV6-5 to TRBJ2-7; 9 nucleotides match TRBD2. The V gene's germline CDR1 is MNHEY and CDR2 SVGAGI. The V gene end was trimmed by 0 bases and the J gene end by 5 bases; junction bases not matched to a gene: 5. The CDR3 spans 15 residues. DNA of the CDR3: TGTGCCAGCAGTTACTCTGGTAGCGGGAGAAACGAGCAGTACTTC. Translated, it gives CASSYSGSGRNEQYF.

This chain links TRBV9 with TRBJ2-1, with TRBD2 matching 11 bases. CDR1 is SGDLS, CDR2 YYNGEE, per germline. The V segment lost 3 bases and the J segment 13 bases; nucleotides outside the gene matches: 15. The CDR3 loop spans 16 amino acids. Here the CDR3 DNA reads TGTGCCAGCAGCGGGGCAGCGACTAGCGGGATCCCTCTCCAGTTCTTC. Amino acid sequence: CASSGAATSGIPLQFF.

The rearrangement uses TRBV28 and TRBJ2-1; D possibly corresponds to TRBD1 (6 bases). This CDR3 is built from 14 residues. CDR1 MDHEN and CDR2 SYDVKM come from the germline V gene. Between the trimmed V and J ends, which lost 1 base and 4 bases, there was a span of 8 bases. Written as DNA, the CDR3 is TGTGCCAGCAGTTTATTTACAGGGTACAATGAGCAGTTCTTC. Its protein product is CASSLFTGYNEQFF.

This chain links TRBV27 with TRBJ2-7, with 14 bases fitting TRBD2. The CDR3 spans 16 residues. Germline V lookup: CDR1 MNHEY, CDR2 SMNVEV (reference sequence). The V gene end was trimmed by 3 bases and the J gene end by 5 bases; junction bases not matched to a gene: 6. The CDR3 DNA is TGTGCCAGCAGTTTGCTGGGACTAGCGGGAGACGACGAGCAGTACTTC. Residues: CASSLLGLAGDDEQYF.

The sample holds a few counts of this clone. CDR3 residues: CASGRPRDGSGQPQHF. The DNA of the CDR3 is TGTGCCAGCGGAAGACCTAGGGACGGCAGTGGGCAGCCCCAGCATTTT. This chain joins TRBV28 and TRBJ1-5, with D tentatively TRBD1 (5 bases). This CDR3 has 16 amino acids. Trimming took off 8 bases at V and 7 bases at J, with 24 bases between the two ends. Germline V gene sequence: CDR1 MDHEN, CDR2 SYDVKM.

This clone was detected once. The V and J genes are TRBV7-8 and TRBJ2-7; D ambiguous. The CDR3 loop spans 14 amino acids. Germline CDR1 SGHVS, CDR2 FQNEAQ. V dropped 5 bases and J dropped 7 bases, with 18 bases sitting between them. CDR3 loop: CASSPRRVVWEQYF. The CDR3 DNA follows: TGTGCCAGCAGCCCCCGTCGGGTGGTGTGGGAGCAGTACTTC.

This chain joins TRBV27 and TRBJ2-1, with TRBD2 matching over 8 bases. J lost 10 bases, V lost 4 bases, and 9 bases had no gene match. Germline CDR1 reads MNHEY; CDR2 reads SMNVEV (reference sequence). This CDR3 region has 14 residues. For the CDR3, the DNA is TGTGCCAGCAGTTATAACGGGAGGGCTAGGGAGCAGTTCTTC. This translates into CASSYNGRAREQFF.

V gene TRBV11-3 combines with J gene TRBJ1-1; maybe TRBD1 (6 bases). CDR1 SGHNT and CDR2 YENEEA come from the germline V gene. V lost 2 bases, J lost 6 bases, and 10 bases lay in between. This CDR3 is built from 13 residues. The CDR3 is CASSLRGAPEAFF. DNA of the CDR3: TGTGCCAGCAGCTTACGGGGGGCTCCTGAAGCTTTCTTT. The full variable domain, completed using reference TRBV11-3 and TRBJ1-1, is EAGVVQSPRYKIIEKKQPVAFWCNPISGHNTLYWYLQNLGQGPELLIRYENEEAVDDSQLPKDRFSAERLKGVDSTLKIQPAELGDSAVYLCASSLRGAPEAFFGQGTRLTVV.

The chain employs TRBV7-9 and TRBJ1-2; no reliable D call. The CDR3 consists of 12 residues. Germline V gene lookup returns CDR1 SEHNR and CDR2 FQNEAQ (reference sequence). V lost 6 bases and J 2 bases, leaving 7 bases between the germline ends. The CDR3 sequence is CASSTENYGYTF. In DNA, the CDR3 is TGTGCCAGCAGTACAGAAAACTATGGCTACACCTTC.

The chain combines TRBV11-2 with TRBJ2-1; unclear D gene. Germline V gene sequence: CDR1 SGHAT, CDR2 FQNNGV. The CDR3 covers 13 residues. The V gene lost 2 bases and the J gene lost 9 bases, with 11 bases spanning the gap. The CDR3 DNA is TGTGCCAGCAGCTTACTTCCAGGCAGTGAGCAGTTCTTC. Protein sequence: CASSLLPGSEQFF.

Only a few counts were recorded for this clone. V is TRBV27 and J is TRBJ2-7; D gene uncertain. The germline gives CDR1 MNHEY, CDR2 SMNVEV (reference sequence). V was trimmed by 1 base and J by 0 bases, leaving 10 bases between them. The CDR3 length is 15 residues. As DNA, the CDR3 is TGTGCCAGCAGTTTATATTCCACCCCCTCCTACGAGCAGTACTTC. Protein: CASSLYSTPSYEQYF.

V usage is TRBV14 and J usage is TRBJ2-7, with 10 positions matching TRBD2. The CDR3 has 15 residues. J was trimmed by 6 bases and V by 3 bases; bases with no gene match: 8. From germline, CDR1 is SGHDN and CDR2 FVKESK. This CDR3 is CASSQTSGPFSEQYF. The CDR3 DNA is TGTGCCAGCAGCCAGACTAGCGGGCCCTTCTCCGAGCAGTACTTC. Using reference TRBV14 and TRBJ2-7 for the parts outside the CDR3, the full variable domain is EAGVTQFPSHSVIEKGQTVTLRCDPISGHDNLYWYRRVMGKEIKFLLHFVKESKQDESGMPNNRFLAERTGGTYSTLKVQPAELEDSGVYFCASSQTSGPFSEQYFGPGTRLTVT.

This clone has only one observation. The V and J genes are TRBV30 and TRBJ2-1; 9 nucleotides match TRBD2. Germline V lookup: CDR1 GTSNPN, CDR2 SVGIG (reference sequence). The CDR3 sequence is 15 residues long. Trimming cost V 3 bases and J 9 bases; bases outside gene matches: 12. The CDR3 bases are TGTGCCTGGAGCGCGAATAGCGGGAGTAATATTGAGCAGTTCTTC. Amino acid sequence: CAWSANSGSNIEQFF.